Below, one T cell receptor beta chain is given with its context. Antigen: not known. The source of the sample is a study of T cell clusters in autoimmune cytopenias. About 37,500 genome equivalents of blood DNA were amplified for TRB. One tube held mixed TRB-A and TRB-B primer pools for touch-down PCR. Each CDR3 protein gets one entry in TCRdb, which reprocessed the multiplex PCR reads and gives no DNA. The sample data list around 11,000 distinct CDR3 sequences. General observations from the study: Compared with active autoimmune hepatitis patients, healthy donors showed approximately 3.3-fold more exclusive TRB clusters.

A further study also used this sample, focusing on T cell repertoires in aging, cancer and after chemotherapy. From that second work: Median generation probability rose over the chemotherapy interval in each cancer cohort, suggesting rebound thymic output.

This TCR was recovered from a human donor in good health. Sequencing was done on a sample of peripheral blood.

The CDR3 protein is CASSRAYGYTF. This chain links TRBV28 with TRBJ1-2; lacking DNA, the TRBD1 call made by TCRdb goes unchecked. Germline V gene data show CDR1 as MDHEN and CDR2 as SYDVKM. The CDR3 sequence is 11 residues long.